What follows are 6 T cell receptor beta chains derived from one specimen sequenced in a study of OX40 agonist ivuxolimab in advanced cancers. This table comes from immunoSEQ multiplex PCR, and its TCRdb copy is limited to in-frame clones, with some not included. The sample has approximately 78,000 clones; around 88% are singletons. The sequences come from CD4+ or CD8+ T cells sorted from blood, collected in a trial of the OX40 agonist ivuxolimab. The receptors were sampled from an adult with an advanced solid tumor such as melanoma, head and neck, liver or kidney cancer.

The CDR3 protein is CASSLDQGRNTEAFF. The CDR3 bases are TGTGCCAGCAGCCTCGATCAGGGGAGGAACACTGAAGCTTTCTTT. The chain uses TRBV7-9 and TRBJ1-1, with D tentatively TRBD1 (6 bases). The CDR3 totals 15 residues. V was pared by 5 bases and J by 1 base, with 14 bases between. Germline CDR1 SEHNR, CDR2 FQNEAQ (reference sequence).

The chain employs TRBV4-3 and TRBJ2-3; maybe TRBD2 (6 bases). Germline CDR1 LGHNA, CDR2 YSLEER. The CDR3 has 15 residues. Trimming left V 4 bases short and J 2 bases short, with 13 bases between. The CDR3 coding sequence is TGCGCCAGCAGCCCGGACTGGAGGGCCACAGATACGCAGTATTTT. Protein: CASSPDWRATDTQYF.

The chain joins TRBV6-6 to TRBJ2-2, with D perhaps matching TRBD1 (6 bases). The V end lost 3 bases, the J end lost 7 bases, and 15 bases lay between the germline ends. The CDR3 runs 15 residues. Germline lookup yields CDR1 MNHNY and CDR2 SVGAGI (reference sequence). The CDR3, as DNA: TGTGCCAGCAGTTATATCCCAGGGGACGGCGGGGAGCTGTTTTTT. This codes for CASSYIPGDGGELFF.

The chain carries TRBV19 and TRBJ2-3, with 9 nucleotides matching TRBD1. Germline trimming cut 6 bases from V and 5 bases from J; bases unmatched to any gene: 6. The CDR3 loop spans 14 amino acids. Germline V gene lookup returns CDR1 LNHDA and CDR2 SQIVND (reference sequence). CDR3 loop: CASRVTGGKDTQYF. As DNA, the CDR3 is TGTGCCAGTAGGGTGACAGGGGGGAAAGATACGCAGTATTTT.

The V and J genes are TRBV2 and TRBJ1-1; D remains unclear. The CDR3 runs 14 residues. V lost 4 bases and J 2 bases, leaving 11 bases between the germline ends. Germline values: CDR1 SNHLY, CDR2 FYNNEI. CDR3 loop: CASSGRRLNTEAFF. CDR3 DNA: TGTGCCAGCAGTGGACGGAGGCTAAACACTGAAGCTTTCTTT. The variable domain in full, completed from reference TRBV2 and TRBJ1-1, reads EPEVTQTPSHQVTQMGQEVILRCVPISNHLYFYWYRQILGQKVEFLVSFYNNEISEKSEIFDDQFSVERPDGSNFTLKIRSTKLEDSAMYFCASSGRRLNTEAFFGQGTRLTVV.

This clone has a handful of counts. An end of the junction differs from the germline gene, which may be a read error. This chain joins TRBV7-7 and TRBJ2-2; D possibly matches TRBD1 or TRBD2 (5 bases each). The CDR3 length is 14 residues. Germline V lookup: CDR1 SSHAT, CDR2 FNYEAQ (reference sequence). The CDR3: CASSSGPLTGELFF. The CDR3 coding sequence is TGTGCTAGCAGCTCGGGGCCCCTCACCGGGGAGCTGTTTTTT.